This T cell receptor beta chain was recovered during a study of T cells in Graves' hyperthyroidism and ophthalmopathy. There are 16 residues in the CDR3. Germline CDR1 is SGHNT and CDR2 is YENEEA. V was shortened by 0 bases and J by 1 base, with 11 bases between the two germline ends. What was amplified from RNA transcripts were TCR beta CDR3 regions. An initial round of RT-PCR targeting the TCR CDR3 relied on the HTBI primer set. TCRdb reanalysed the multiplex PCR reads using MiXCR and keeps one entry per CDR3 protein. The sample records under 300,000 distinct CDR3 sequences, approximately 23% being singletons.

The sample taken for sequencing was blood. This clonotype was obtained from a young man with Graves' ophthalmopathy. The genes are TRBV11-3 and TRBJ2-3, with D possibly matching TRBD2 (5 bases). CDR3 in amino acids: CASSLEGGLRTDTQYF. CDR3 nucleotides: TGTGCCAGCAGCTTAGAGGGCGGGCTCCGCACAGATACGCAGTATTTT.